A single T cell receptor beta chain is shown here with its context. The V gene lost 0 bases and the J gene lost 4 bases, with 15 bases spanning the gap. CDR1 MNHEY and CDR2 SVGAGI come from the germline V gene. CDR3 length: 16 residues. The data belong to a study of shared T cell receptors in the human thymus. Some clones are missing from TCRdb's copy, which holds only in-frame ones; the method was immunoSEQ multiplex PCR. The sample has about 660,000 clones, roughly 90% seen once. These data also featured in a second study, about human thymus T cells. As reported in that work: Corrective surgery for congenital heart defects was being performed on the healthy Finnish infants who served as donors. In corrective heart surgery, resections were taken, and these provided the thymus tissue. Blood and thymic repertoires both appeared biased in V and J gene usage. Thymic repertoires overlap heavily among unrelated individuals, related research has reported.

The sequence was collected from a boy younger than two with a congenital heart defect. The source material was thymocytes. The V gene is TRBV6-5, the J gene TRBJ1-2, with D possibly being TRBD1 (6 bases). The CDR3 loop is CASSYSSGGGLYGYTF. The CDR3 nucleotides are TGTGCCAGCAGTTACTCTTCGGGGGGCGGACTCTATGGCTACACCTTC.